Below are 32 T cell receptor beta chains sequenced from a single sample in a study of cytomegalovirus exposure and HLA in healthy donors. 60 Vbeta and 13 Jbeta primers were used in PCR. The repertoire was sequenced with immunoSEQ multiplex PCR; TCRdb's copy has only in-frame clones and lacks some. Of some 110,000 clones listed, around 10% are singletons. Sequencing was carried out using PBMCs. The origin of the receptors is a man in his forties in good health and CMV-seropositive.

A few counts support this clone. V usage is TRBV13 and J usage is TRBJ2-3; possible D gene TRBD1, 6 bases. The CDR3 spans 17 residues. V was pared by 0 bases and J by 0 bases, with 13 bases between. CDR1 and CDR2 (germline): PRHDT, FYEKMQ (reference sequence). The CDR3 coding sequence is TGTGCCAGCAGCTTAGGGGACAGCCAGACTAGCACAGATACGCAGTATTTT. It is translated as CASSLGDSQTSTDTQYF.

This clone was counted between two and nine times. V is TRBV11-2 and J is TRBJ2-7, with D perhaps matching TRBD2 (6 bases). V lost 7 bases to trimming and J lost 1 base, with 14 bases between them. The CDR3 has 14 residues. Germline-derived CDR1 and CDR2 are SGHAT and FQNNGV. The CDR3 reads CASTTGGESYEQYF. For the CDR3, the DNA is TGTGCCAGCACGACGGGCGGGGAATCCTACGAGCAGTACTTC.

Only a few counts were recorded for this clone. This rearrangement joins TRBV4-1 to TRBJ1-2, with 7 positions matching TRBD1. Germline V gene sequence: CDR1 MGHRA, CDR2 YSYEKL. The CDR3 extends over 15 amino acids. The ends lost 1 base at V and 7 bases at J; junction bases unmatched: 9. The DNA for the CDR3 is TGCGCCAGCAGCCAAGGGGTGACAGGGCCGCTTGGCTACACCTTC. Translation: CASSQGVTGPLGYTF.

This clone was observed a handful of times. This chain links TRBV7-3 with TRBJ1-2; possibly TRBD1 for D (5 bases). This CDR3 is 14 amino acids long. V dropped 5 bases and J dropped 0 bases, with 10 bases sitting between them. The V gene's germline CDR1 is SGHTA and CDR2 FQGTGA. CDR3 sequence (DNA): TGTGCCAGCAGCGCCTACAGGACTAACTATGGCTACACCTTC. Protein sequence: CASSAYRTNYGYTF. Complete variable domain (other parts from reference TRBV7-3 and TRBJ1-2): GAGVSQTPSNKVTEKGKYVELRCDPISGHTALYWYRQSLGQGPEFLIYFQGTGAADDSGLPNDRFFAVRPEGSVSTLKIQRTERGDSAVYLCASSAYRTNYGYTFGSGTRLTVV.

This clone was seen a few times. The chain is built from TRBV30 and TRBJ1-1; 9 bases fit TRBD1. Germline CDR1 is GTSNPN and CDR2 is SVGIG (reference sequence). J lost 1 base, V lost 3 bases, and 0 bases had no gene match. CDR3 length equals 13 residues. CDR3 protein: CAWRGQGNTEAFF. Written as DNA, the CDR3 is TGTGCCTGGAGGGGACAGGGGAACACTGAAGCTTTCTTT.

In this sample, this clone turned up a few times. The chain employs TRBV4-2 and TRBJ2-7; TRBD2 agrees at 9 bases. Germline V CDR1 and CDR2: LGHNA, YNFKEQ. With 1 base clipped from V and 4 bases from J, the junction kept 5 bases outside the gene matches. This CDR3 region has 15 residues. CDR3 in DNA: TGTGCCAGCAGCCAAGGTTTTAGCGGGAGTTACGAGCAGTACTTC. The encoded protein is CASSQGFSGSYEQYF.

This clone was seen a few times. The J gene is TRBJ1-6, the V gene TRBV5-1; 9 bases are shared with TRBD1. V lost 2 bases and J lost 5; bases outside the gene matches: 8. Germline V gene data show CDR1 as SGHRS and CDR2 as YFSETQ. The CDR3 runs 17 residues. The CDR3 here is CASSLGTGNSNNSPLHF. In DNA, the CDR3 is TGCGCCAGCAGCTTAGGGACAGGGAACAGCAATAATTCACCCCTCCACTTT.

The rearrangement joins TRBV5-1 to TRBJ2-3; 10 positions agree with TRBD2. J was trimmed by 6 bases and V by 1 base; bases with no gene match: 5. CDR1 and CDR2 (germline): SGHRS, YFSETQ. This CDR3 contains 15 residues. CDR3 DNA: TGCGCCAGCAGCTTGAAAACTAGCGGGGACGATACGCAGTATTTT. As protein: CASSLKTSGDDTQYF.

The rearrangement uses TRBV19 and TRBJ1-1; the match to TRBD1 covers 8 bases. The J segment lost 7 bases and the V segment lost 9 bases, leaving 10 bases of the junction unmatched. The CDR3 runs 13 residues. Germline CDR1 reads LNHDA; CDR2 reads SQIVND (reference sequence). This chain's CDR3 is CASRKTGDYEAFF. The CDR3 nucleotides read TGTGCCAGCCGAAAGACAGGGGACTATGAAGCTTTCTTT.

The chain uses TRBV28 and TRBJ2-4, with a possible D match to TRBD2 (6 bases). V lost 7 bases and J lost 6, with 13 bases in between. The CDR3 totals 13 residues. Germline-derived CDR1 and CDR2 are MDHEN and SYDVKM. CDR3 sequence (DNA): TGTGCCAGCACTAGTACGGAGGGAAACATTCAGTACTTC. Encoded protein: CASTSTEGNIQYF.

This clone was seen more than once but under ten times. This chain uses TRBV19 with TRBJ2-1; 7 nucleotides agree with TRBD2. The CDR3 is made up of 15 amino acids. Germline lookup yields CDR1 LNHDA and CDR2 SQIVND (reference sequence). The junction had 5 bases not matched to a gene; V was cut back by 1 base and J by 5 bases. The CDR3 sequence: CASSIGLAQNNEQFF. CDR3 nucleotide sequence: TGTGCCAGTAGTATAGGACTAGCACAGAACAATGAGCAGTTCTTC.

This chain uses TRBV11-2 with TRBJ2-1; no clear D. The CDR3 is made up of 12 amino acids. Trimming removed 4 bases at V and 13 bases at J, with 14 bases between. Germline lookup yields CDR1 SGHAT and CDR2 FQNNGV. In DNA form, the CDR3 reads TGTGCCAGCAGCTCCGAAGCCTCTACCCAGTTCTTC. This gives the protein CASSSEASTQFF.

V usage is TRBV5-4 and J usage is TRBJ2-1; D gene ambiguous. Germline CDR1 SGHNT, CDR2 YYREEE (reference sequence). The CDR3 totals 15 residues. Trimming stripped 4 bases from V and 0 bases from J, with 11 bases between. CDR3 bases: TGTGCCAGCAGCCTCCTCTTCAGCTCCTACAATGAGCAGTTCTTC. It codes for CASSLLFSSYNEQFF.

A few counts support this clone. CDR3: CASEGQYYEQYF. In nucleotides, the CDR3 is TGTGCCAGCGAGGGACAGTACTACGAGCAGTACTTC. The genes are TRBV6-6 and TRBJ2-7; TRBD1 matches at 7 bases. The J segment lost 3 bases and the V segment lost 8 bases, leaving 4 bases of the junction unmatched. Germline CDR1 is MNHNY and CDR2 is SVGAGI (reference sequence). The CDR3 covers 12 residues.

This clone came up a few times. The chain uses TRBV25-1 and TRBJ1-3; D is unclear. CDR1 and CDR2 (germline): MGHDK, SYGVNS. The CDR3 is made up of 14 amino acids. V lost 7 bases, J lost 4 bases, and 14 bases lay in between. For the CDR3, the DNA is TGTGCCAGCACCCTCGGAGGTTCCGGAAACACCATATATTTT. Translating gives CASTLGGSGNTIYF.

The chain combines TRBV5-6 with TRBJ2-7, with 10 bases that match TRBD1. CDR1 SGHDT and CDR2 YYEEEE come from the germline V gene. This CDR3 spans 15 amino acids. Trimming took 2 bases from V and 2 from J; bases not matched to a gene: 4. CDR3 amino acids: CASSFRDRGAYEQYF. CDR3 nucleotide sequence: TGTGCCAGCAGCTTCCGGGACAGGGGAGCCTACGAGCAGTACTTC.

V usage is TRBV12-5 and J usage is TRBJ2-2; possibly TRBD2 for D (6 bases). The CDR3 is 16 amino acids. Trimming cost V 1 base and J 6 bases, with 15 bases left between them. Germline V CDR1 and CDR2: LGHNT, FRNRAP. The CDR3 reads CASGLDPGRGAGELFF. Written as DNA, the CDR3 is TGTGCTAGTGGTTTGGACCCAGGGCGGGGTGCCGGGGAGCTGTTTTTT.

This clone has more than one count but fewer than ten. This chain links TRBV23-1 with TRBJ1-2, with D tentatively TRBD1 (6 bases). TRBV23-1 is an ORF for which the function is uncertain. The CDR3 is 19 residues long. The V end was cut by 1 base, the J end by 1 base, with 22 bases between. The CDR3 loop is CASSQFSSGAGGGNYGYTF. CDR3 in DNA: TGCGCCAGCAGTCAATTCTCCTCCGGGGCTGGGGGCGGTAACTATGGCTACACCTTC.

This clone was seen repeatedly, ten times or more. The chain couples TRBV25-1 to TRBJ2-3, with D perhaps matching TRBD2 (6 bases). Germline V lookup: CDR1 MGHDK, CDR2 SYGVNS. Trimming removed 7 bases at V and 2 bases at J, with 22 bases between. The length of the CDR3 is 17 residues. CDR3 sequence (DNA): TGTGCCAGCAATCCTCCGGGACTTACCGAACTCACAGATACGCAGTATTTT. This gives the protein CASNPPGLTELTDTQYF.

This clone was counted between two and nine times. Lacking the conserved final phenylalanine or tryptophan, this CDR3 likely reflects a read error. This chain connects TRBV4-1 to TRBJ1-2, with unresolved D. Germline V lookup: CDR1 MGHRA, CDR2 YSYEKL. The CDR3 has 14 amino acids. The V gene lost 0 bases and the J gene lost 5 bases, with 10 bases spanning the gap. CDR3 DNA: TGCGCCAGCAGCCAAGATCACAGAACGTATGGCTACACCCTC. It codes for CASSQDHRTYGYTL.

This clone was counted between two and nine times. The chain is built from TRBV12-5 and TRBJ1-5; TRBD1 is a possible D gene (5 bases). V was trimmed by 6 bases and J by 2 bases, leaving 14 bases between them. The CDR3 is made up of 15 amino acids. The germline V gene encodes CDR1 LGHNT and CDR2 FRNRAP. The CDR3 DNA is TGTGCTAGTGGCCAGGCAGGGATGGGCAATCAGCCCCAGCATTTT. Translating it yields CASGQAGMGNQPQHF.

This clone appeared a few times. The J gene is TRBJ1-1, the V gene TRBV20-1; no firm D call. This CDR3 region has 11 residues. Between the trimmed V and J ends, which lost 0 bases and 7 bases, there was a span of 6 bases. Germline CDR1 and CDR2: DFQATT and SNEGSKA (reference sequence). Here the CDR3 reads CSARERFEAFF. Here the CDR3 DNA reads TGCAGTGCTAGAGAACGGTTTGAAGCTTTCTTT.

CDR3 sequence (DNA): TGTGCCAGCAGGGCGGAGACAGGGGGCGGGATGAAGAACACTGAAGCTTTCTTT. The encoded protein is CASRAETGGGMKNTEAFF. The J gene is TRBJ1-1, the V gene TRBV5-5, with TRBD1 matching over 10 bases. With 5 bases clipped from V and 1 base from J, the junction kept 14 bases outside the gene matches. The CDR3 covers 18 residues. CDR1 SGHKS and CDR2 YYEKEE come from the germline V gene (reference sequence). Variable domain in full (rest from reference TRBV5-5 and TRBJ1-1): DAGVTQSPTHLIKTRGQQVTLRCSPISGHKSVSWYQQVLGQGPQFIFQYYEKEERGRGNFPDRFSARQFPNYSSELNVNALLLGDSALYLCASRAETGGGMKNTEAFFGQGTRLTVV.

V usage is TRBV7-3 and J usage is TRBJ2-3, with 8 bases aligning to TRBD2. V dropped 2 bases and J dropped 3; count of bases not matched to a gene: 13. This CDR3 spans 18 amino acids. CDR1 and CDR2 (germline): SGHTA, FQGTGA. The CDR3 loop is CASSLAPGTSSVTDTQYF. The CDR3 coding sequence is TGTGCCAGCAGCTTAGCCCCCGGGACTAGTTCAGTAACAGATACGCAGTATTTT. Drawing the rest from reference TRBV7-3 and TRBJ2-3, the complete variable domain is GAGVSQTPSNKVTEKGKYVELRCDPISGHTALYWYRQSLGQGPEFLIYFQGTGAADDSGLPNDRFFAVRPEGSVSTLKIQRTERGDSAVYLCASSLAPGTSSVTDTQYFGPGTRLTVL.

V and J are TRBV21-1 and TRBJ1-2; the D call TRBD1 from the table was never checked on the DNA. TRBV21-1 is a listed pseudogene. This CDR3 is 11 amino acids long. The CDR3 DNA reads TGTGCCAGCAGCCCCGCAGATGGCTACACCTTC. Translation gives CASSPADGYTF.

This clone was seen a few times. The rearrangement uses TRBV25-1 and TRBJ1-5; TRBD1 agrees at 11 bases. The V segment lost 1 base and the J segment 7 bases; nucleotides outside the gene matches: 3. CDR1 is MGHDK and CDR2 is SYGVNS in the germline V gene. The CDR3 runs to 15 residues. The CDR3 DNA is TGTGCCAGCAGTGAATCAGGACAGGGGGCCCAGCCCCAGCATTTT. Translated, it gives CASSESGQGAQPQHF. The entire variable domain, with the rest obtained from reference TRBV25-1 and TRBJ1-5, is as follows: EADIYQTPRYLVIGTGKKITLECSQTMGHDKMYWYQQDPGMELHLIHYSYGVNSTEKGDLSSESTVSRIRTEHFPLTLESARPSHTSQYLCASSESGQGAQPQHFGDGTRLSIL.

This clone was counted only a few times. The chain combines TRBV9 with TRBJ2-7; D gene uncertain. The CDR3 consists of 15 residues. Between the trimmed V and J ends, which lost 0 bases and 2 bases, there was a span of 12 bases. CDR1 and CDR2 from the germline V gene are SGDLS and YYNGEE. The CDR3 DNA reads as TGTGCCAGCAGCGTAGAGCAGACATTCACCTACGAGCAGTACTTC. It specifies CASSVEQTFTYEQYF.

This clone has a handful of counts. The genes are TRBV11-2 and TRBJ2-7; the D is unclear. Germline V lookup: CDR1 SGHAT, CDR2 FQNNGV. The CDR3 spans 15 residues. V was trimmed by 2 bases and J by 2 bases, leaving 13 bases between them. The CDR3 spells CASSLRVRPTYEQYF. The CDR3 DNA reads TGTGCCAGCAGCTTACGGGTCCGACCTACCTACGAGCAGTACTTC.

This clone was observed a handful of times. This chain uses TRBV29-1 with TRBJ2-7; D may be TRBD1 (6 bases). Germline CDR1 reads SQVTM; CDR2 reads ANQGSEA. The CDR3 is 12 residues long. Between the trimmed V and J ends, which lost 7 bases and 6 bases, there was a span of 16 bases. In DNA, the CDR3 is TGCAGCGCCGGTCCAGGGGCAGGCGAGCAGTACTTC. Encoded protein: CSAGPGAGEQYF.

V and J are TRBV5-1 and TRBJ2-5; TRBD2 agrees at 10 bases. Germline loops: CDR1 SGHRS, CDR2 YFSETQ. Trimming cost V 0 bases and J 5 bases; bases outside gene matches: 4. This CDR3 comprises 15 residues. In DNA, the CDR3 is TGCGCCAGCAGCTTGGTGGCTAGCGGGAGTGAGACCCAGTACTTC. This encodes CASSLVASGSETQYF.

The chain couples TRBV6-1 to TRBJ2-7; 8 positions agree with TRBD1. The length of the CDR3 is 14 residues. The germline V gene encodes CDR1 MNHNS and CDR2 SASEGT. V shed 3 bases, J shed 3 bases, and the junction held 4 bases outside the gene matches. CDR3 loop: CASSDDGQGYEQYF. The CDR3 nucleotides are TGTGCCAGCAGTGATGACGGACAGGGCTACGAGCAGTACTTC.

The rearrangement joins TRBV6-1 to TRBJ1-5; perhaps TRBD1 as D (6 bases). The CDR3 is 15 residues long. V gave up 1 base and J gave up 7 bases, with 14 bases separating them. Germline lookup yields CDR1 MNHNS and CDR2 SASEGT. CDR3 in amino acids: CASSEVQGNRQPQHF. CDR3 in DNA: TGTGCCAGCAGTGAAGTACAGGGCAACCGACAGCCCCAGCATTTT.